This entry lists 20 T cell receptor beta chains sequenced from one sample in a study of blood T cell repertoires in COVID-19. Method: immunoSEQ multiplex PCR; TCRdb's copy keeps in-frame clones and lacks some. The profile covers over 350,000 clones, with approximately 93% appearing a single time and roughly 0.86% taken by the ten largest. Sequencing input: PBMCs or T cells enriched from blood (not recorded which). Every receptor here comes from a woman in her 40s who had been exposed to COVID-19.

The V call is TRBV5-1, the J call TRBJ2-3, with 10 bases aligning to TRBD2. CDR1 SGHRS and CDR2 YFSETQ come from the germline V gene. This CDR3 region has 15 residues. Trimming at V came to 2 bases and at J to 5 bases, leaving 5 bases not matched to a gene. The DNA of the CDR3 is TGCGCCAGCAGCTTAAGCGGGGGGGCCGGAGATACGCAGTATTTT. Residues: CASSLSGGAGDTQYF. The variable domain in full, completed from reference TRBV5-1 and TRBJ2-3, reads KAGVTQTPRYLIKTRGQQVTLSCSPISGHRSVSWYQQTPGQGLQFLFEYFSETQRNKGNFPGRFSGRQFSNSRSEMNVSTLELGDSALYLCASSLSGGAGDTQYFGPGTRLTVL.

The V call is TRBV7-9, the J call TRBJ1-4; no reliable D call. The CDR3 contains 15 residues. V lost 3 bases to trimming and J lost 7 bases, with 15 bases between them. Germline V gene lookup returns CDR1 SEHNR and CDR2 FQNEAQ (reference sequence). The CDR3 reads CASSFSAGRVEKLFF. The CDR3, as DNA: TGTGCCAGCAGCTTCTCGGCAGGCCGTGTTGAAAAACTGTTTTTT.

V and J are TRBV19 and TRBJ1-5; D is uncertain. Trimming cost V 7 bases and J 0 bases, with 7 bases left between them. The CDR3 loop spans 13 amino acids. Per the germline V gene, CDR1 is LNHDA and CDR2 is SQIVND (reference sequence). CDR3 DNA: TGTGCCAGTATCGGGGTTAGCAATCAGCCCCAGCATTTT. This codes for CASIGVSNQPQHF.

The rearrangement links TRBV7-2 to TRBJ2-2, with D tentatively TRBD2 (6 bases). Trimming left V 5 bases short and J 4 bases short, with 14 bases between. This CDR3 has 15 amino acids. Per germline, CDR1 SGHTA and CDR2 FQGNSA. The CDR3 nucleotides are TGTGCCAGCAGCCGGTTTACCGGGGGCACCGGGGAGCTGTTTTTT. Amino acids: CASSRFTGGTGELFF.

This chain links TRBV5-1 with TRBJ1-1; the D gene is possibly TRBD1 (6 bases). Germline loops: CDR1 SGHRS, CDR2 YFSETQ. V was cut by 0 bases and J by 1 base, with 10 bases left in between. The CDR3 has 15 amino acids. The DNA of the CDR3 is TGCGCCAGCAGCTTGGGGGGGCGTTGGAACACTGAAGCTTTCTTT. Encoded protein: CASSLGGRWNTEAFF.

The chain combines TRBV19 with TRBJ1-2; 9 positions agree with TRBD1. The junction had 13 bases not matched to a gene; V was cut back by 4 bases and J by 4 bases. Germline CDR1 reads LNHDA; CDR2 reads SQIVND (reference sequence). CDR3 length equals 17 residues. CDR3: CASSNRTGAVSLYGYTF. The CDR3 DNA follows: TGTGCCAGTAGTAATCGGACAGGGGCCGTTTCCCTCTATGGCTACACCTTC.

This chain joins TRBV30 and TRBJ2-7; a weak D match, TRBD1 (7 bases). Germline CDR1 and CDR2: GTSNPN and SVGIG (reference sequence). This CDR3 is built from 13 residues. The ends were cut back, 7 bases at V and 0 bases at J, with 13 bases in the middle. In DNA, the CDR3 is TGTGCCTTGGCCAGGGGGGCCTCCTACGAGCAGTACTTC. This codes for CALARGASYEQYF.

The gene calls are TRBV13 and TRBJ2-2; TRBD2 matches at 11 bases. This CDR3 has 16 residues. The V and J ends lost 4 bases and 7 bases, in that order; junction bases with no gene match: 8. Germline lookup yields CDR1 PRHDT and CDR2 FYEKMQ (reference sequence). The CDR3 reads CASSSLAGDDLGELFF. The CDR3, as DNA: TGTGCCAGCAGCTCACTAGCGGGAGATGATCTCGGGGAGCTGTTTTTT.

This clone is a singleton in its sample. J is TRBJ2-3 and V is TRBV2; 14 bases agree with TRBD2. V lost 2 bases, J lost 3 bases, and 7 bases stayed unmatched. The CDR3 runs 18 residues. The germline gives CDR1 SNHLY, CDR2 FYNNEI. The CDR3 region is CASSETTSGGALTDTQYF. In nucleotides, the CDR3 is TGTGCCAGCAGTGAAACGACTAGCGGGGGGGCCCTTACAGATACGCAGTATTTT.

As DNA, the CDR3 is TGTGCCAGCTCACCGCGGCAGGGACAGGGTTCTGAAAAACTGTTTTTT. This encodes CASSPRQGQGSEKLFF. V is TRBV18 and J is TRBJ1-4, with 9 bases lining up with TRBD1. After removal of 3 bases from V and 7 bases from J, the junction contained 9 bases not matched to a gene. The V gene's germline CDR1 is KGHSH and CDR2 LQKENI. CDR3 length: 16 amino acids. Supplemented by reference TRBV18 and TRBJ1-4, the full variable domain reads NAGVMQNPRHLVRRRGQEARLRCSPMKGHSHVYWYRQLPEEGLKFMVYLQKENIIDESGMPKERFSAEFPKEGPSILRIQQVVRGDSAAYFCASSPRQGQGSEKLFFGSGTQLSVL.

This chain joins TRBV27 and TRBJ2-1, with 9 bases identical to TRBD2. CDR1 and CDR2 (germline): MNHEY, SMNVEV (reference sequence). This CDR3 contains 15 residues. The trim removed 6 bases at V and 2 bases at J, leaving 5 bases unmatched. Here the CDR3 reads CASSDPSGAYNEQFF. As DNA, the CDR3 is TGTGCCAGCAGCGACCCTAGCGGGGCCTACAATGAGCAGTTCTTC.

The chain has TRBV6-5 and TRBJ2-7; D not certain. Per the germline V gene, CDR1 is MNHEY and CDR2 is SVGAGI. The V end was cut by 6 bases, the J end by 3 bases, with 9 bases between. This CDR3 spans 12 amino acids. The CDR3 spells CASSLTVYEQYF. The CDR3 nucleotides are TGTGCCAGCAGCCTCACGGTCTACGAGCAGTACTTC.

In its sample, this clone was seen many times. The V call is TRBV6-5, the J call TRBJ2-7; 10 bases map to TRBD1. V shed 8 bases and J 4 bases; nucleotides not matched to a gene: 5. Germline V CDR1 and CDR2: MNHEY, SVGAGI. This CDR3 spans 13 amino acids. DNA of the CDR3: TGTGCCAGCCAACCGGGACAGGGGTACGAGCAGTACTTC. Its protein product is CASQPGQGYEQYF.

The CDR3 nucleotides read TGCAGCGTTGAAGAGCTTACAGGGAAGGGCTACACCTTC. Translation: CSVEELTGKGYTF. The chain uses TRBV29-1 and TRBJ1-2; weak D call: TRBD1 (6 bases). The germline V gene encodes CDR1 SQVTM and CDR2 ANQGSEA. The V end was cut by 0 bases, the J end by 8 bases, with 13 bases between. The CDR3 contains 13 residues.

J is TRBJ2-5 and V is TRBV7-9; 11 nucleotides line up with TRBD1. This CDR3 is 17 amino acids long. V was clipped by 1 base and J by 1 base; unmatched bases: 5. The germline CDR1 and CDR2 sequences are SEHNR and FQNEAQ (reference sequence). This CDR3 reads CASSLVVGTGGQETQYF. The DNA for the CDR3 is TGTGCCAGCAGCTTAGTCGTGGGGACAGGGGGCCAAGAGACCCAGTACTTC.

The V gene is TRBV7-6, the J gene TRBJ1-4, with 9 bases lining up with TRBD1. Germline values: CDR1 SGHVS, CDR2 FNYEAQ. The CDR3 extends over 15 amino acids. Trimming at V came to 4 bases and at J to 7 bases, leaving 7 bases not matched to a gene. The CDR3 DNA follows: TGTGCCAGCAGCTGGACAGGGGCCCGGGGTGAAAAACTGTTTTTT. Protein sequence: CASSWTGARGEKLFF.

This chain links TRBV10-2 with TRBJ2-7; maybe TRBD2 (7 bases). Trimming left V 7 bases short and J 2 bases short, with 12 bases between. The V gene's germline CDR1 is WSHSY and CDR2 SAAADI. CDR3 length: 13 amino acids. This CDR3 reads CASKAGAPYEQYF. CDR3 bases: TGCGCCAGCAAGGCGGGGGCCCCCTACGAGCAGTACTTC.

The rearrangement links TRBV6-5 to TRBJ2-2; 7 nucleotides align to TRBD1. CDR1 and CDR2 from the germline V gene are MNHEY and SVGAGI. The CDR3 extends over 14 amino acids. Trimming took 6 bases from V and 5 from J; bases not matched to a gene: 6. The CDR3 protein is CASSRQGKTGELFF. The CDR3 DNA reads TGTGCCAGCAGCCGACAGGGAAAGACCGGGGAGCTGTTTTTT.

The chain employs TRBV3-1 (or the pseudogene TRBV3-2) and TRBJ1-2; the match to TRBD1 covers 10 bases. There are 16 residues in the CDR3. J lost 4 bases, V lost 2 bases, and 7 bases had no gene match. Germline V gene sequence: CDR1 LGHDT, CDR2 YNNKEL (reference sequence). The CDR3 DNA reads TGTGCCAGCAGCCAATTTCTGACAGGGGGCGTCTATGGCTACACCTTC. It yields the protein CASSQFLTGGVYGYTF.

The genes are TRBV5-4 and TRBJ1-2; TRBD1 might be the D (6 bases). The V end was cut by 1 base, the J end by 13 bases, with 14 bases between. The CDR3 extends over 12 amino acids. Germline V CDR1 and CDR2: SGHNT, YYREEE (reference sequence). The CDR3: CASSLTGFSSTF. CDR3 DNA sequence: TGTGCCAGCAGCTTGACAGGGTTTAGTAGCACCTTC.